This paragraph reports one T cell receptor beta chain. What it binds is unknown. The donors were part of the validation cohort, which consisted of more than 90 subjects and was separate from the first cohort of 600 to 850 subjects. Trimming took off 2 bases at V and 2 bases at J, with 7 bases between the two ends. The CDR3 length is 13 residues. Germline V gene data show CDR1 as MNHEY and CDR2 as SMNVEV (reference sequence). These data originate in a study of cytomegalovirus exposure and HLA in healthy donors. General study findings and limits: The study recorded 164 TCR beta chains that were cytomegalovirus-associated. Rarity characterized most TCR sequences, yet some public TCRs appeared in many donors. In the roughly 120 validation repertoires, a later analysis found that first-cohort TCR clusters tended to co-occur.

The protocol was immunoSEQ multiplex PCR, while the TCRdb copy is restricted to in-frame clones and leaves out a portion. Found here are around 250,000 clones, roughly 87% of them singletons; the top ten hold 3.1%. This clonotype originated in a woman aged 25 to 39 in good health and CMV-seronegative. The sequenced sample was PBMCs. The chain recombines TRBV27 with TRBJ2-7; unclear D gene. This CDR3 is CASSLRQPYEQYF. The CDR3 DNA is TGTGCCAGCAGTTTAAGGCAGCCCTACGAGCAGTACTTC.